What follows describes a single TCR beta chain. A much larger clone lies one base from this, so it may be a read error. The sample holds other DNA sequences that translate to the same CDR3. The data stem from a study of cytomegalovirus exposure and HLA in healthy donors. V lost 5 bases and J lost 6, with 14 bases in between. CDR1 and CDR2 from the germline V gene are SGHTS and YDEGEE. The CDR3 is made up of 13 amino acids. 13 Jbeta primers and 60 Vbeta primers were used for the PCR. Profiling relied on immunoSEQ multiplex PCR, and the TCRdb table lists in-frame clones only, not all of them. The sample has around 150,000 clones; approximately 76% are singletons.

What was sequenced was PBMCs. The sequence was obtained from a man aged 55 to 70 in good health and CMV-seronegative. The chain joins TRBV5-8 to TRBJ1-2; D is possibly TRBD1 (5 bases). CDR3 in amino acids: CASSLVARDGYTF. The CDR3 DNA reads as TGTGCCAGCAGTCTTGTAGCCAGGGATGGCTACACCTTC.